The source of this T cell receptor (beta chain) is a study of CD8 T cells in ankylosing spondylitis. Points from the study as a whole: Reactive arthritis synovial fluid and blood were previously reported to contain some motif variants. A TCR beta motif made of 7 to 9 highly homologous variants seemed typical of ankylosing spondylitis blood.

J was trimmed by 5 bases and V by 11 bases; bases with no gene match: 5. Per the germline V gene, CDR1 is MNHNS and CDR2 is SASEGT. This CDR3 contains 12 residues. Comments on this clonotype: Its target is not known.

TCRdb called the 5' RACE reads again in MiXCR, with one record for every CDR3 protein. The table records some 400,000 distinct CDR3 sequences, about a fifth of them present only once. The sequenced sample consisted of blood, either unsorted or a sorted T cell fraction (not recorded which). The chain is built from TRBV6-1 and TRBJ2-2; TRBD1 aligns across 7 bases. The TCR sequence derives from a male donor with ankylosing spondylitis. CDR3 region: CAEGARTGELFF. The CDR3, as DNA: TGTGCCGAGGGGGCTCGGACCGGGGAGCTGTTTTTT.